This T cell receptor (beta chain) stems from a study of T cell changes during pregnancy in multiple sclerosis. The germline V and J ends were trimmed by 0 bases and 4 bases, with 22 bases remaining between them. The CDR3 totals 19 residues. Germline CDR1 LNHNV, CDR2 YYDKDF (reference sequence). Using immunoSEQ multiplex PCR, the repertoire was profiled, and TCRdb retains in-frame clones only, with some absent. In the table there are approximately 83,000 clones, approximately 92% of which are singletons. The starting material was peripheral blood, obtained in the first trimester of pregnancy. The TCR comes from a female donor with multiple sclerosis, enrolled in a pregnancy study. The genes are TRBV15 and TRBJ2-1; a possible D gene is TRBD2 (5 bases). CDR3 loop: CATSRDQFGLQRTYNEQFF. DNA of the CDR3: TGTGCCACCAGCAGAGATCAATTCGGCCTCCAGCGGACTTACAATGAGCAGTTCTTC.